A single sample is the source of the 20 T cell receptor beta chains below, sequenced in a study of blood T cell repertoires in COVID-19. Clones were read by immunoSEQ multiplex PCR, and TCRdb kept only the in-frame ones, dropping some. This sample carries roughly 91,000 clones, about four fifths of them seen once, and the ten largest clones take around 1.3%. The sequenced sample was peripheral blood. These receptors all come from a woman of 80 years or more with acute or convalescent COVID-19.

The chain joins TRBV28 to TRBJ1-5; D gene unclear. CDR3 length: 15 amino acids. Germline values: CDR1 MDHEN, CDR2 SYDVKM. V was cut by 6 bases and J by 4 bases, with 16 bases left in between. The CDR3 DNA sequence: TGTGCCAGCAGCCCGGGAACGGGCACAAATCAGCCCCAGCATTTT. Encoded protein: CASSPGTGTNQPQHF.

V usage is TRBV11-3 and J usage is TRBJ2-7; D is undetermined. This CDR3 has 13 amino acids. Germline loops: CDR1 SGHNT, CDR2 YENEEA. With 4 bases removed from V and 3 bases from J, the gap between germline ends came to 10 bases. CDR3 protein: CASSSPPGYEQYF. In DNA, the CDR3 is TGTGCCAGCAGCTCTCCCCCGGGCTACGAGCAGTACTTC.

The chain has TRBV6-2 or TRBV6-3 and TRBJ1-5; TRBD1 matches at 9 bases. Germline V lookup: CDR1 MNHEY, CDR2 SVGEGT. The CDR3 contains 16 residues. The V gene end was trimmed by 2 bases and the J gene end by 6 bases; junction bases not matched to a gene: 8. The CDR3 is CASSYRDRVWGQPQHF. The DNA for the CDR3 is TGTGCCAGCAGTTACCGGGACAGGGTGTGGGGTCAGCCCCAGCATTTT.

J is TRBJ1-6 and V is TRBV30; 10 bases map to TRBD1. Germline V gives CDR1 GTSNPN, CDR2 SVGIG (reference sequence). The CDR3 totals 20 residues. With 4 bases clipped from V and 9 bases from J, the junction kept 24 bases outside the gene matches. For the CDR3, the DNA is TGTGCCTGGAACCAGGGGGAGAATTGGGGACAGGGGAAGGTGAGTTCACCCCTCCACTTT. This encodes CAWNQGENWGQGKVSSPLHF.

V gene TRBV18 combines with J gene TRBJ2-6, with D maybe TRBD2 (6 bases). Trimming cost V 6 bases and J 0 bases, with 9 bases left between them. The CDR3 loop spans 15 amino acids. Looked up from germline, CDR1 is KGHSH and CDR2 is LQKENI. CDR3 coding DNA: TGTGCCAGCTCCCCGGGAGCCTCTGGGGCCAACGTCCTGACTTTC. This gives the protein CASSPGASGANVLTF.

The chain has TRBV12-5 and TRBJ2-5; TRBD2 matches at 8 bases. V lost 7 bases to trimming and J lost 5 bases; unmatched junction nucleotides: 9. The germline gives CDR1 LGHNT, CDR2 FRNRAP. The CDR3 loop spans 14 amino acids. The CDR3 DNA reads as TGTGCTAGTGCCGCAAGCGGGGGCTATGAGACCCAGTACTTC. Its protein is CASAASGGYETQYF.

The chain links TRBV4-3 to TRBJ2-3, with a tentative D call TRBD2 (6 bases). This CDR3 spans 16 amino acids. Germline V lookup: CDR1 LGHNA, CDR2 YSLEER. The V end lost 4 bases, the J end lost 3 bases, and 17 bases lay between the germline ends. This CDR3 reads CASSPTGGVGTDTQYF. Written as DNA, the CDR3 is TGCGCCAGCAGCCCCACCGGGGGAGTCGGGACAGATACGCAGTATTTT.

The chain links TRBV4-2 to TRBJ2-1; 8 bases line up with TRBD2. V shed 0 bases, J shed 1 base, and the junction held 5 bases outside the gene matches. The CDR3 has 17 residues. Germline assignment: CDR1 LGHNA and CDR2 YNFKEQ. Here the CDR3 DNA reads TGTGCCAGCAGCCAAGAGGTTACGGGAGGGTCCTACAATGAGCAGTTCTTC. It codes for CASSQEVTGGSYNEQFF.

This clone was observed a few times. This chain uses TRBV6-2 or TRBV6-3 with TRBJ1-5, with a tentative D call TRBD1 (5 bases). Looked up from germline, CDR1 is MNHEY and CDR2 is SVGEGT. The V gene lost 5 bases and the J gene lost 6 bases, with 11 bases spanning the gap. The CDR3 covers 13 residues. The CDR3, as DNA: TGTGCCAGCAGTAACCCGGGGGGTCAGCCCCAGCATTTT. Translation gives CASSNPGGQPQHF.

This chain links TRBV19 with TRBJ1-6, with TRBD1 matching over 8 bases. Germline values: CDR1 LNHDA, CDR2 SQIVND (reference sequence). The CDR3 contains 16 residues. After removal of 3 bases from V and 7 bases from J, the junction contained 8 bases not matched to a gene. CDR3 residues: CASSIGRGLGNSPLHF. The CDR3 DNA reads as TGTGCCAGTAGTATTGGCAGGGGGCTTGGAAATTCACCCCTCCACTTT.

In its sample, this clone was seen a few times. The J gene is TRBJ2-1, the V gene TRBV14, with 11 bases that match TRBD1. Trimming took 1 base from V and 9 from J; bases not matched to a gene: 8. CDR1 is SGHDN and CDR2 is FVKESK in the germline V gene. The CDR3 consists of 16 residues. The CDR3 reads CASSQGGTGTGGEQFF. DNA for the CDR3: TGTGCCAGCAGCCAAGGGGGAACCGGGACAGGGGGTGAGCAGTTCTTC.

The V call is TRBV19, the J call TRBJ1-5, with D unclear. Trimming shortened V by 3 bases and J by 5 bases, and 14 bases separated the two germline ends. The V gene's germline CDR1 is LNHDA and CDR2 SQIVND (reference sequence). There are 15 residues in the CDR3. CDR3 residues: CASSMGSGLDQPQHF. CDR3 DNA: TGTGCCAGTAGTATGGGTAGTGGACTTGATCAGCCCCAGCATTTT.

V is TRBV10-1 and J is TRBJ2-1, with D perhaps TRBD1 (5 bases). V lost 6 bases and J lost 8, with 14 bases in between. CDR3 length: 13 residues. Germline V CDR1 and CDR2: WNHNN, SYGVQD (reference sequence). The CDR3 is CASSANLGDEQFF. DNA for the CDR3: TGCGCCAGCAGCGCAAACTTAGGGGATGAGCAGTTCTTC.

This chain uses TRBV12-3 or TRBV12-4 with TRBJ2-3, with D uncertain. The CDR3 consists of 12 residues. Trimming took off 6 bases at V and 8 bases at J, with 12 bases between the two ends. The DNA of the CDR3 is TGTGCCAGCAGACTTAATAGAGGTACGCAGTATTTT. It encodes CASRLNRGTQYF.

The rearrangement links TRBV2 to TRBJ2-1; perhaps TRBD2 as D (7 bases). Trimming pared 8 bases from V and 3 bases from J, leaving 17 bases between. Germline V lookup: CDR1 SNHLY, CDR2 FYNNEI. The CDR3 consists of 15 residues. As DNA, the CDR3 is TGTGCCAGCCTGACTTCGGGGGGCGACTACAATGAGCAGTTCTTC. It codes for CASLTSGGDYNEQFF.

The CDR3 DNA reads TGTGCCAGCAGTTTATCCGGACAGTCCACTGAAGCTTTCTTT. Protein product: CASSLSGQSTEAFF. The chain links TRBV28 to TRBJ1-1; D may be TRBD1 (6 bases). This CDR3 region has 14 residues. CDR1 is MDHEN and CDR2 is SYDVKM in the germline V gene. Deletions cut 1 base from V and 4 bases from J, with 10 bases between. The complete variable domain, with remaining parts taken from reference TRBV28 and TRBJ1-1, reads DVKVTQSSRYLVKRTGEKVFLECVQDMDHENMFWYRQDPGLGLRLIYFSYDVKMKEKGDIPEGYSVSREKKERFSLILESASTNQTSMYLCASSLSGQSTEAFFGQGTRLTVV.

This chain links TRBV18 with TRBJ1-2; a weak D match, TRBD1 (6 bases). The germline V gene encodes CDR1 KGHSH and CDR2 LQKENI. Between the trimmed V and J ends, which lost 6 bases and 4 bases, there was a span of 12 bases. The CDR3 is 13 amino acids. The CDR3 region is CASSPGAGYGYTF. The CDR3 coding sequence is TGTGCCAGCTCTCCAGGGGCTGGCTATGGCTACACCTTC.

The chain couples TRBV5-6 to TRBJ2-5; TRBD1 might be the D (6 bases). CDR3 length: 15 residues. CDR1 is SGHDT and CDR2 is YYEEEE in the germline V gene. V lost 1 base to trimming and J lost 0 bases, with 10 bases between them. CDR3 sequence (DNA): TGTGCCAGCAGCTTGAGGGGGTCAAACCAAGAGACCCAGTACTTC. This codes for CASSLRGSNQETQYF.

The V gene is TRBV9, the J gene TRBJ2-2; 8 nucleotides align to TRBD2. This CDR3 has 17 residues. Unmatched junction bases numbered 12, after V lost 2 bases and J lost 6 bases. CDR1 SGDLS and CDR2 YYNGEE come from the germline V gene. The CDR3 sequence: CASSVELGLGLSGELFF. The CDR3 bases are TGTGCCAGCAGCGTTGAGTTGGGACTAGGTCTCTCCGGGGAGCTGTTTTTT. Full variable domain (missing parts from reference TRBV9 and TRBJ2-2): DSGVTQTPKHLITATGQRVTLRCSPRSGDLSVYWYQQSLDQGLQFLIQYYNGEERAKGNILERFSAQQFPDLHSELNLSSLELGDSALYFCASSVELGLGLSGELFFGEGSRLTVL.

The CDR3: CASSTGGDQPQHF. The CDR3 region has the DNA TGTGCCAGCAGTACAGGGGGTGATCAGCCCCAGCATTTT. J is TRBJ1-5 and V is TRBV2; TRBD1 matches at 8 bases. The CDR3 sequence is 13 residues long. After removal of 5 bases from V and 5 bases from J, the junction contained 2 bases not matched to a gene. The germline V gene encodes CDR1 SNHLY and CDR2 FYNNEI.